Listed below are T cell receptor beta chains from one sample, sequenced in a study of blood T cell repertoires in COVID-19. This table comes from immunoSEQ multiplex PCR, and its TCRdb copy is limited to in-frame clones, with some not included. Of more than 15,000 clones in the sample, over 75% were seen once. Sequencing input: peripheral blood. The receptors originated from a man aged 40-55 years with active COVID-19. Both conserved end residues are part of each CDR3. Each record gives: V gene, D gene, J gene, clone size, CDR3 protein, CDR3 DNA. The D gene is left open where the match is weak. Some rows mark clone size as missing; the rest say once, few, many or name a class of expanded clone.

V gene: TRBV10-3
D gene: .
J gene: TRBJ2-1
clone size: .
CDR3 protein: CAISGRTLSNEQFF
CDR3 DNA: TGTGCCATCAGTGGGAGGACCCTAAGCAATGAGCAGTTCTTC

V gene: TRBV7-3
D gene: .
J gene: TRBJ1-1
clone size: .
CDR3 protein: CASSLYAGAVLDPENTEAFF
CDR3 DNA: TGTGCCAGCAGCTTATATGCAGGGGCCGTCCTCGATCCAGAGAACACTGAAGCTTTCTTT

V gene: TRBV2
D gene: .
J gene: TRBJ2-1
clone size: .
CDR3 protein: CASSSSGGASVLF
CDR3 DNA: TGTGCCAGCAGTTCAAGTGGTGGGGCTAGTGTGCTCTTC

V gene: TRBV5-5
D gene: .
J gene: TRBJ1-6
clone size: .
CDR3 protein: CASSLGFRVNSPLHF
CDR3 DNA: TGTGCCAGCAGCTTGGGCTTCAGGGTTAATTCACCCCTCCACTTT

V gene: TRBV6-5
D gene: .
J gene: TRBJ2-7
clone size: .
CDR3 protein: CASSYSNNFSYEQYF
CDR3 DNA: TGTGCCAGCAGTTACTCTAATAACTTCTCCTACGAGCAGTACTTC

V gene: TRBV27
D gene: .
J gene: TRBJ1-2
clone size: .
CDR3 protein: CASSLRDGVNYGYTF
CDR3 DNA: TGTGCCAGCAGTTTGCGGGACGGAGTTAACTATGGCTACACCTTC

V gene: TRBV15
D gene: TRBD2
J gene: TRBJ2-5
clone size: .
CDR3 protein: CATSRVAGGQETQYF
CDR3 DNA: TGTGCCACCAGCAGAGTAGCGGGGGGCCAAGAGACCCAGTACTTC

V gene: TRBV9
D gene: .
J gene: TRBJ1-4
clone size: .
CDR3 protein: CASSVDGQMAEKLFF
CDR3 DNA: TGTGCCAGCAGCGTAGATGGTCAGATGGCCGAAAAACTGTTTTTT

V gene: TRBV20-1
D gene: TRBD2
J gene: TRBJ2-3
clone size: .
CDR3 protein: CSASRTSGTTSSTDTQYF
CDR3 DNA: TGCAGTGCTAGTAGGACTAGCGGGACCACGTCTAGCACAGATACGCAGTATTTT

V gene: TRBV12-3/TRBV12-4
D gene: .
J gene: TRBJ1-1
clone size: .
CDR3 protein: CASSLQMNTEAFF
CDR3 DNA: TGTGCCAGCAGTTTACAGATGAACACTGAAGCTTTCTTT

V gene: TRBV19
D gene: .
J gene: TRBJ1-2
clone size: .
CDR3 protein: CASSGFGYGYTF
CDR3 DNA: TGTGCCAGTTCAGGGTTTGGCTATGGCTACACCTTC

V gene: TRBV30
D gene: .
J gene: TRBJ1-2
clone size: .
CDR3 protein: CAWSVPDRRPNYGYTF
CDR3 DNA: TGTGCCTGGAGTGTACCCGACAGGAGACCTAACTATGGCTACACCTTC

V gene: TRBV7-2
D gene: .
J gene: TRBJ2-1
clone size: .
CDR3 protein: CASSLEAARILSYNEQFF
CDR3 DNA: TGTGCCAGCAGCTTAGAGGCTGCGCGGATCCTCTCCTACAATGAGCAGTTCTTC

V gene: TRBV11-2
D gene: .
J gene: TRBJ2-6
clone size: .
CDR3 protein: CASSLPLHGREVLTF
CDR3 DNA: TGTGCCAGCAGCTTACCACTTCACGGACGGGAGGTCCTGACTTTC

V gene: TRBV2
D gene: TRBD1
J gene: TRBJ1-6
clone size: .
CDR3 protein: CASSPRGTANSPLHF
CDR3 DNA: TGTGCCAGCAGCCCTAGAGGGACAGCGAATTCACCCCTCCACTTT

V gene: TRBV28
D gene: TRBD1
J gene: TRBJ1-2
clone size: .
CDR3 protein: CATLRLEGGDDGYTF
CDR3 DNA: TGTGCCACCTTAAGACTCGAAGGGGGCGATGATGGCTACACCTTC

V gene: TRBV4-3
D gene: .
J gene: TRBJ2-3
clone size: .
CDR3 protein: CASSQARPPDTQYF
CDR3 DNA: TGCGCCAGCAGCCAAGCTCGTCCCCCAGATACGCAGTATTTT

V gene: TRBV5-1
D gene: .
J gene: TRBJ1-2
clone size: .
CDR3 protein: CASSTDSTTNYGYTF
CDR3 DNA: TGCGCCAGCAGCACAGACAGTACGACTAACTATGGCTACACCTTC

V gene: TRBV5-6
D gene: TRBD1
J gene: TRBJ1-1
clone size: .
CDR3 protein: CASSSLGGAYTEAFF
CDR3 DNA: TGTGCCAGCAGCTCCCTAGGGGGCGCCTACACTGAAGCTTTCTTT

V gene: TRBV4-1
D gene: TRBD2
J gene: TRBJ2-7
clone size: few
CDR3 protein: CASSQEASGSYEQYF
CDR3 DNA: TGCGCCAGCAGCCAAGAGGCTAGCGGAAGCTACGAGCAGTACTTC

V gene: TRBV10-3
D gene: .
J gene: TRBJ1-1
clone size: .
CDR3 protein: CAISGLLRGGNTEAFF
CDR3 DNA: TGTGCCATCAGTGGGTTATTACGGGGGGGGAACACTGAAGCTTTCTTT

V gene: TRBV5-4
D gene: TRBD1
J gene: TRBJ2-5
clone size: .
CDR3 protein: CASSLRDSHQKTQYF
CDR3 DNA: TGTGCCAGCAGCCTACGGGACAGCCACCAGAAGACCCAGTACTTC

V gene: TRBV10-2
D gene: TRBD2
J gene: TRBJ2-2
clone size: .
CDR3 protein: CASRLAGANTGELFF
CDR3 DNA: TGCGCCAGTAGACTAGCGGGAGCCAACACCGGGGAGCTGTTTTTT

V gene: TRBV13
D gene: TRBD2
J gene: TRBJ2-2
clone size: .
CDR3 protein: CASSSKREGFVLPLANTGELFF
CDR3 DNA: TGTGCCAGCAGCTCGAAGCGGGAGGGATTTGTGTTACCCCTCGCGAACACCGGGGAGCTGTTTTTT

V gene: TRBV7-9
D gene: .
J gene: TRBJ1-3
clone size: few
CDR3 protein: CASSFSFGNTIYF
CDR3 DNA: TGTGCCAGCAGCTTCAGTTTTGGAAACACCATATATTTT

V gene: TRBV5-1
D gene: TRBD2
J gene: TRBJ2-2
clone size: .
CDR3 protein: CASSLWGTSVTGELFF
CDR3 DNA: TGCGCCAGCAGCTTGTGGGGAACTAGCGTCACCGGGGAGCTGTTTTTT

V gene: TRBV12-5
D gene: .
J gene: TRBJ2-7
clone size: few
CDR3 protein: CASGWDTYEQYF
CDR3 DNA: TGTGCTAGTGGTTGGGACACTTACGAGCAGTACTTC

V gene: TRBV7-8
D gene: .
J gene: TRBJ2-3
clone size: .
CDR3 protein: CASSLVRHRGADTQYF
CDR3 DNA: TGTGCCAGCAGCTTAGTACGGCACCGGGGAGCAGATACGCAGTATTTT

V gene: TRBV5-1
D gene: .
J gene: TRBJ1-2
clone size: .
CDR3 protein: CASSLDRSSGYTF
CDR3 DNA: TGCGCCAGCAGCTTGGACAGATCGAGTGGCTACACCTTC

V gene: TRBV6-5
D gene: .
J gene: TRBJ1-2
clone size: .
CDR3 protein: CASSRTGTSYGYTF
CDR3 DNA: TGTGCCAGCAGTCGAACAGGGACGAGCTATGGCTACACCTTC

V gene: TRBV27
D gene: .
J gene: TRBJ1-5
clone size: medium-sized
CDR3 protein: CASSSGEGGQPQHF
CDR3 DNA: TGTGCCAGCAGTTCCGGGGAGGGTGGGCAGCCCCAGCATTTT

V gene: TRBV27
D gene: .
J gene: TRBJ2-1
clone size: .
CDR3 protein: CASSRDTYNEQFF
CDR3 DNA: TGTGCCAGCAGTCGGGACACCTACAATGAGCAGTTCTTC

V gene: TRBV27
D gene: TRBD1
J gene: TRBJ1-1
clone size: few
CDR3 protein: CASTPGTEKNTEAFF
CDR3 DNA: TGTGCCAGCACTCCCGGGACAGAAAAGAACACTGAAGCTTTCTTT

V gene: TRBV7-9
D gene: .
J gene: TRBJ1-3
clone size: .
CDR3 protein: CASSFEGNTIYF
CDR3 DNA: TGTGCCAGCAGTTTCGAGGGAAACACCATATATTTT

V gene: TRBV12-3/TRBV12-4
D gene: TRBD1
J gene: TRBJ2-7
clone size: .
CDR3 protein: CASRLTGAYEQYF
CDR3 DNA: TGTGCCAGCAGATTAACAGGGGCCTACGAGCAGTACTTC

V gene: TRBV27
D gene: .
J gene: TRBJ2-1
clone size: .
CDR3 protein: CASSDGSMSYNEQFF
CDR3 DNA: TGTGCCAGCAGCGACGGGAGTATGTCCTACAATGAGCAGTTCTTC

V gene: TRBV5-1
D gene: TRBD2
J gene: TRBJ2-1
clone size: .
CDR3 protein: CASSFFTAGGPVGGEQFF
CDR3 DNA: TGCGCCAGCAGCTTCTTTACGGCGGGAGGGCCGGTCGGCGGTGAGCAGTTCTTC

V gene: TRBV28
D gene: .
J gene: TRBJ2-3
clone size: .
CDR3 protein: CASSRLSTDTQYF
CDR3 DNA: TGTGCCAGCAGCAGACTTAGCACAGATACGCAGTATTTT

V gene: TRBV28
D gene: TRBD1
J gene: TRBJ1-2
clone size: few
CDR3 protein: CASSNPGTGGFGYTF
CDR3 DNA: TGTGCCAGCAGCAATCCCGGGACAGGGGGCTTTGGCTACACCTTC

V gene: TRBV5-1
D gene: .
J gene: TRBJ2-1
clone size: .
CDR3 protein: CASSSTGTSYNEQFF
CDR3 DNA: TGCGCCAGCAGCTCCACCGGGACTTCCTACAATGAGCAGTTCTTC

V gene: TRBV28
D gene: .
J gene: TRBJ1-4
clone size: .
CDR3 protein: CASSPGRFLFF
CDR3 DNA: TGTGCCAGCAGTCCAGGTCGTTTTCTGTTTTTT

V gene: TRBV9
D gene: TRBD2
J gene: TRBJ2-5
clone size: .
CDR3 protein: CASSRTSGSYQETQYF
CDR3 DNA: TGTGCCAGCAGCAGGACTAGCGGGAGTTATCAAGAGACCCAGTACTTC

V gene: TRBV27
D gene: .
J gene: TRBJ1-5
clone size: .
CDR3 protein: CASSLSDSNQPQHF
CDR3 DNA: TGTGCCAGCAGTTTATCGGACAGTAATCAGCCCCAGCATTTT

V gene: TRBV12-5
D gene: TRBD1
J gene: TRBJ2-1
clone size: .
CDR3 protein: CASGLDRVPRDEQFF
CDR3 DNA: TGTGCTAGTGGTTTAGACAGGGTTCCGCGGGATGAGCAGTTCTTC

V gene: TRBV19
D gene: TRBD2
J gene: TRBJ2-7
clone size: .
CDR3 protein: CASSMGTSGRMGLDEQYF
CDR3 DNA: TGTGCCAGTAGTATGGGGACTAGCGGGAGAATGGGGCTGGACGAGCAGTACTTC

V gene: TRBV29-1
D gene: TRBD1
J gene: TRBJ1-1
clone size: .
CDR3 protein: CSVDTGGAFF
CDR3 DNA: TGCAGCGTTGATACAGGGGGAGCTTTCTTT

V gene: TRBV27
D gene: TRBD2
J gene: TRBJ2-7
clone size: few
CDR3 protein: CASEDSGSGEQYF
CDR3 DNA: TGTGCCAGCGAGGATAGCGGGAGTGGAGAGCAGTACTTC

V gene: TRBV5-1
D gene: .
J gene: TRBJ2-3
clone size: .
CDR3 protein: CASSLAGGGSLADTQYF
CDR3 DNA: TGCGCCAGCAGCTTGGCGGGGGGCGGGAGTCTCGCAGATACGCAGTATTTT

V gene: TRBV15
D gene: TRBD1
J gene: TRBJ1-4
clone size: once
CDR3 protein: CATSRSQGTTNEKLFF
CDR3 DNA: TGTGCCACCAGCAGATCACAGGGGACTACTAATGAAAAACTGTTTTTT

V gene: TRBV29-1
D gene: TRBD1
J gene: TRBJ1-1
clone size: .
CDR3 protein: CSVPTGGWTEAFF
CDR3 DNA: TGCAGCGTGCCTACAGGGGGCTGGACTGAAGCTTTCTTT